This paragraph covers one T cell receptor (beta chain) sequence. The antigen is not known. The data were obtained in a study of T cells in tumors after PD-1 blockade. Whole-study context: Daily vismodegib 150 mg continued in a subset of anti-PD-1-treated patients. Peripheral blood samples averaged around 33,000 unique clonotypes and some 100,000 templates.

The table came from immunoSEQ multiplex PCR; TCRdb's copy has only in-frame clones and leaves some out. The table records approximately 48,000 clones, 81% of them present only once. There are 14 residues in the CDR3. Trimming cost V 7 bases and J 4 bases; bases outside gene matches: 6. Germline V lookup: CDR1 MDHEN, CDR2 SYDVKM. Findings and caveats of the study: Peripheral recruitment is suggested, as some novel exhausted tumor clones were in pre-treatment blood.

The source of this sequence is a human donor with basal cell carcinoma. Sample: PBMCs, taken before anti-PD-1 treatment. This chain links TRBV28 with TRBJ2-2, with 7 nucleotides matching TRBD2. The CDR3 sequence: CASTWGGITGELFF. The DNA of the CDR3 is TGTGCCAGCACCTGGGGGGGGATCACCGGGGAGCTGTTTTTT.